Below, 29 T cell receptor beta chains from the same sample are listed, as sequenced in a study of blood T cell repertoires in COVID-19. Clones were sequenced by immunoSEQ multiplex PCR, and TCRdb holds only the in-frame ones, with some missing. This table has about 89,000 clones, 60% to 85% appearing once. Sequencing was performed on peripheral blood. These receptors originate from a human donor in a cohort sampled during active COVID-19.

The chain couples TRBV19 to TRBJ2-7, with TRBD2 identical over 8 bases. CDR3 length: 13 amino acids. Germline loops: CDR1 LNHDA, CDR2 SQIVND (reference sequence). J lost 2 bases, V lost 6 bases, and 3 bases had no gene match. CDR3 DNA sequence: TGTGCCAGTAGGTTTAGCGGGGCCTACGAGCAGTACTTC. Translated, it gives CASRFSGAYEQYF.

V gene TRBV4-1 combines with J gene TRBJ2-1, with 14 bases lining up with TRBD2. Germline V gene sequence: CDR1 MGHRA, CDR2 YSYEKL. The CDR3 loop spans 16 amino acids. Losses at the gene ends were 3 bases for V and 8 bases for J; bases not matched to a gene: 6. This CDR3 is CASSHGTSGSRYEQFF. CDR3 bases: TGCGCCAGCAGCCATGGGACTAGCGGGAGTAGGTATGAGCAGTTCTTC.

CDR3: CGTREEIRHEQFF. CDR3 sequence (DNA): TGTGGGACGCGGGAGGAAATAAGGCATGAGCAGTTCTTC. The chain uses TRBV27 and TRBJ2-1, with 8 bases lining up with TRBD2. The V gene's germline CDR1 is MNHEY and CDR2 SMNVEV (reference sequence). This CDR3 contains 13 residues.

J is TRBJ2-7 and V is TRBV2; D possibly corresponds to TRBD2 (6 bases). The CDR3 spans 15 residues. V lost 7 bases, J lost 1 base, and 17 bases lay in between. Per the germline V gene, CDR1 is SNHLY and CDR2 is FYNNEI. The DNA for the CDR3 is TGTGCCAGCACCGGACTGGGGGGTCGATCCTACGAGCAGTACTTC. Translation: CASTGLGGRSYEQYF.

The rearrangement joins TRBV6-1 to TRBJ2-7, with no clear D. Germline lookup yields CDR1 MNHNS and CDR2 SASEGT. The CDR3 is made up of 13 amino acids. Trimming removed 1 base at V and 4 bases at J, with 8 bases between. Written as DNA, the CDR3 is TGTGCCAGCAGTGAAGGAGAAGTGTACGAGCAGTACTTC. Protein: CASSEGEVYEQYF.

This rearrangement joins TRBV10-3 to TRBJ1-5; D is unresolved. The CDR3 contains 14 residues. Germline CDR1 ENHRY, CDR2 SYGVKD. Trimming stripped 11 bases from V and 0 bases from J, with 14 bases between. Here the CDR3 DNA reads TGTGCCGCAGCTCAGGACTATAGCAATCAGCCCCAGCATTTT. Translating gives CAAAQDYSNQPQHF.

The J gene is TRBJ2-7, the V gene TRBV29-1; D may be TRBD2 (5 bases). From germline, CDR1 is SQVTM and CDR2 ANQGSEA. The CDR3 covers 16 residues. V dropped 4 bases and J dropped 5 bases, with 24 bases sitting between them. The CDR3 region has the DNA TGCAGCGTTGTCTCTTCTGCGGACTGGCAATCGGACGAGCAGTACTTC. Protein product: CSVVSSADWQSDEQYF.

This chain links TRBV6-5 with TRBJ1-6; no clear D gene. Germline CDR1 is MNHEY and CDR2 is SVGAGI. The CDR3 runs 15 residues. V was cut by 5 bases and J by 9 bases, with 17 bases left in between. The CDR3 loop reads CASSPEVARGSPLHF. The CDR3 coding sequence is TGTGCCAGCAGTCCAGAGGTTGCCCGTGGTTCACCCCTCCACTTT.

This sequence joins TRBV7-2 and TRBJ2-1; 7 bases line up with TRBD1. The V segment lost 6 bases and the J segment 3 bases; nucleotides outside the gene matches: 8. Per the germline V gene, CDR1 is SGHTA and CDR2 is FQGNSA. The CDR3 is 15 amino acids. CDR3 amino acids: CASRADRASYNEQFF. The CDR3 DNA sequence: TGTGCCAGCAGAGCCGACAGGGCCAGCTACAATGAGCAGTTCTTC.

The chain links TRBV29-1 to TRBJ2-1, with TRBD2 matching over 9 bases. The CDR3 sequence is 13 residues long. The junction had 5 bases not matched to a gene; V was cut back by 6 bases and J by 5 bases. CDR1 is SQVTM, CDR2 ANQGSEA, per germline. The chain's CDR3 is CSVKRTSDNEQFF. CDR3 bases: TGCAGCGTGAAAAGGACTAGCGACAATGAGCAGTTCTTC.

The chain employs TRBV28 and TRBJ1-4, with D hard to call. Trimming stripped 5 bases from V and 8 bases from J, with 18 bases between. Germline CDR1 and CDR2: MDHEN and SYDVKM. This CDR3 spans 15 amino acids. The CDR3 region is CASSKPRGGLEKLFF. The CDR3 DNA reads TGTGCCAGCAGTAAACCCCGGGGAGGGCTAGAAAAACTGTTTTTT.

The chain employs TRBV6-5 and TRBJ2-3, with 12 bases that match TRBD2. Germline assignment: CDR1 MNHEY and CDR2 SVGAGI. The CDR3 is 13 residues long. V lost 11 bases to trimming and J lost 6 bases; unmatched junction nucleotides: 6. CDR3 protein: CASRTSGTDTQYF. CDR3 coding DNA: TGTGCCTCCAGGACTAGCGGGACGGATACGCAGTATTTT.

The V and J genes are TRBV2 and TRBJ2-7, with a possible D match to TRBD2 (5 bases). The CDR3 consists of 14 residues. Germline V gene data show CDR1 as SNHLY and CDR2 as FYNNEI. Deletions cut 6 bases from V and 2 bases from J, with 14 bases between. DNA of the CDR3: TGTGCCAGCAGACCCCAGCGGAGCGCCTACGAGCAGTACTTC. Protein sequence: CASRPQRSAYEQYF.

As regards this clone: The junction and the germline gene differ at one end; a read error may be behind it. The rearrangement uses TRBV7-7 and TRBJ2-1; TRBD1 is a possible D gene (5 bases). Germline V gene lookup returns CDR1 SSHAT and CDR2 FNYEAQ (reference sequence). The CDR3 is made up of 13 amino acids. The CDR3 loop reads CASSAGRGNEQFF. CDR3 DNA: TGTGCTAGCAGCGCTGGTAGGGGAAATGAGCAGTTCTTC. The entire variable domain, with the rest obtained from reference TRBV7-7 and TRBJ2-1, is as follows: GAGVSQSPRYKVTKRGQDVTLRCDPISSHATLYWYQQALGQGPEFLTYFNYEAQPDKSGLPSDRFSAERPEGSISTLTIQRTEQRDSAMYRCASSAGRGNEQFFGPGTRLTVL.

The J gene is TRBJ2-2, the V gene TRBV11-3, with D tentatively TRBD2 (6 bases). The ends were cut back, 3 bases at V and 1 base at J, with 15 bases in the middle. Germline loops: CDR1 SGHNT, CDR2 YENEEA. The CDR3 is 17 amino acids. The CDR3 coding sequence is TGTGCCAGCAGCTTGGGAGGCGGATTCGTGAACACCGGGGAGCTGTTTTTT. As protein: CASSLGGGFVNTGELFF.

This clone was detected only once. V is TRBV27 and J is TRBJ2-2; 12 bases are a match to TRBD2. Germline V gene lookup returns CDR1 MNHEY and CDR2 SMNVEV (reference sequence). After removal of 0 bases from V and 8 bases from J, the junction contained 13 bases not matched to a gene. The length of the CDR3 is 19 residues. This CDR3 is CASSLSALGLAGTLGELFF. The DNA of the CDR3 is TGTGCCAGCAGTTTATCAGCCCTTGGACTAGCGGGGACTCTGGGGGAGCTGTTTTTT.

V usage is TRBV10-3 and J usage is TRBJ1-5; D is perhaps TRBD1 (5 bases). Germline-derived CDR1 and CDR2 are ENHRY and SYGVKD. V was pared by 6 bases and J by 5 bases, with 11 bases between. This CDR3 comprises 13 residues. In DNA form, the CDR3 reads TGTGCCATCAGAAGCGACAGCGATCAGCCCCAGCATTTT. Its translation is CAIRSDSDQPQHF.

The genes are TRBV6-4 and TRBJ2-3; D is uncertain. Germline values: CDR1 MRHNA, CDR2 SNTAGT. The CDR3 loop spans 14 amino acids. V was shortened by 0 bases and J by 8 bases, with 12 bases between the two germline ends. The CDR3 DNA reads TGTGCCAGCAGTGACTCGAGTCGGAGAGGTACGCAGTATTTT. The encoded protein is CASSDSSRRGTQYF.

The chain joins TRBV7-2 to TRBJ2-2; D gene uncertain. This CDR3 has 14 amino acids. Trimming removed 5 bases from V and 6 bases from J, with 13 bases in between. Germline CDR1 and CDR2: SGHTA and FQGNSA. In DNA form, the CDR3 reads TGTGCCAGCAGCCTAGAAAGCCGTTCCGGGGAGCTGTTTTTT. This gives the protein CASSLESRSGELFF.

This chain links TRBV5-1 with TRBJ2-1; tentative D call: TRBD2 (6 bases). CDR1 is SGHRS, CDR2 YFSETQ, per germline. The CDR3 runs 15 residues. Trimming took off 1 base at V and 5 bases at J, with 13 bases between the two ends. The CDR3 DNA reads TGCGCCAGCAGCTTGATAGCGGAGAGTCACAATGAGCAGTTCTTC. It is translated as CASSLIAESHNEQFF.

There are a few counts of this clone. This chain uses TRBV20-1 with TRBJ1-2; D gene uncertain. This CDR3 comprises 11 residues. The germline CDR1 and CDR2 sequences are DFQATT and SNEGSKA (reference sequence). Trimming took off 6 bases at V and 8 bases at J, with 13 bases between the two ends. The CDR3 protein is CSAEWELGYTF. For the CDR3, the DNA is TGCAGTGCCGAATGGGAGTTGGGCTACACCTTC.

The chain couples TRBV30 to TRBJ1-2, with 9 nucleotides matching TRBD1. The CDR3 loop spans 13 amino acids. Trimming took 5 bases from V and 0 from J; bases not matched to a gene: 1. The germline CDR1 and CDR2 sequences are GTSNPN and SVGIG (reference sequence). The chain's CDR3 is CAWGTGTNYGYTF. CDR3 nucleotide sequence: TGTGCCTGGGGGACAGGGACTAACTATGGCTACACCTTC.

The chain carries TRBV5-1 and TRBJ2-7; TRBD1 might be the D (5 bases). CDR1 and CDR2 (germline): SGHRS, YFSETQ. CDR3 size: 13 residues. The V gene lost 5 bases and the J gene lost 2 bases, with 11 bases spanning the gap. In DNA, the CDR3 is TGCGCCAGCAGGTGGACACCTACCTACGAGCAGTACTTC. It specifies CASRWTPTYEQYF.

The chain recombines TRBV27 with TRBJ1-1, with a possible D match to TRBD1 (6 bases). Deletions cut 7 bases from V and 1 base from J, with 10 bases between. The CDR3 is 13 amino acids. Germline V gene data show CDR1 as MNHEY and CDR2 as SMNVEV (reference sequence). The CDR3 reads CASTRGGNTEAFF. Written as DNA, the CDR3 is TGTGCCAGCACCCGAGGGGGGAACACTGAAGCTTTCTTT.

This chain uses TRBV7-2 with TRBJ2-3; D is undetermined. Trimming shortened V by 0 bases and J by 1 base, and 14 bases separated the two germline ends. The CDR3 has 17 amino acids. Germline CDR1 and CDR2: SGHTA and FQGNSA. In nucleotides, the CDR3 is TGTGCCAGCAGCTTAGCGCAAACTCCTCCCGGCACAGATACGCAGTATTTT. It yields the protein CASSLAQTPPGTDTQYF.

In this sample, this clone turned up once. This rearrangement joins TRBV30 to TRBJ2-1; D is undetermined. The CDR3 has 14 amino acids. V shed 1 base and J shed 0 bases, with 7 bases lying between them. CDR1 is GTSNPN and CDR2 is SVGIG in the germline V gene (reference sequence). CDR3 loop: CAWSDYSSYNEQFF. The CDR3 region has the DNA TGTGCCTGGAGTGATTATAGCTCCTACAATGAGCAGTTCTTC.

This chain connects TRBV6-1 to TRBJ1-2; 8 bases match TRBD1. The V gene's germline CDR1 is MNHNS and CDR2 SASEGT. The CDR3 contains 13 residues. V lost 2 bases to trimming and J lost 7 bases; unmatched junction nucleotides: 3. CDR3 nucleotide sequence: TGTGCCAGCAGTGAACGAGACAGGGGTGGCTACACCTTC. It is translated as CASSERDRGGYTF.

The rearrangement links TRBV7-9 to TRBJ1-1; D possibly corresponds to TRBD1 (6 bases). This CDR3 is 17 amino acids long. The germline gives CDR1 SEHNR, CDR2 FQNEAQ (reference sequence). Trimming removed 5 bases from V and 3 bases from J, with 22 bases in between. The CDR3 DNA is TGTGCCAGCAGCGTAAAACGGACAGTGCCTGGGCACACTGAAGCTTTCTTT. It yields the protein CASSVKRTVPGHTEAFF.

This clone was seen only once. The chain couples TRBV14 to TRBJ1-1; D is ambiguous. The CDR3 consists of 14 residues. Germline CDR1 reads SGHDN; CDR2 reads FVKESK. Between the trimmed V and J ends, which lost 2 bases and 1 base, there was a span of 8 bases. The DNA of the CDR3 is TGTGCCAGCAGCCAAATGGGGAGGAACACTGAAGCTTTCTTT. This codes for CASSQMGRNTEAFF. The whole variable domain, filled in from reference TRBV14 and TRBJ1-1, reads EAGVTQFPSHSVIEKGQTVTLRCDPISGHDNLYWYRRVMGKEIKFLLHFVKESKQDESGMPNNRFLAERTGGTYSTLKVQPAELEDSGVYFCASSQMGRNTEAFFGQGTRLTVV.